This TCR beta chain was captured by sequencing in a study of OX40 agonist ivuxolimab in advanced cancers. Looking at the study overall: A partial response was reached by three patients: one with hepatocellular carcinoma and two with cutaneous melanoma.

At baseline, cycle 4 day 1, and cycle 7 day 1, blood was sampled. V was pared by 4 bases and J by 3 bases, with 7 bases of the junction left unmatched. Germline loops: CDR1 SGHRS, CDR2 YFSETQ. CDR3 length: 15 amino acids. Clones were sequenced by immunoSEQ multiplex PCR, and TCRdb holds only the in-frame ones, with some missing. This sample yields fewer than 70,000 clones, of which around nine tenths are seen a single time; around 2% belongs to the top ten. Overall study findings and caveats: In the 0.1-3.0 mg/kg groups, partial responders showed among the lowest expansion.

As to this clone: Its antigen is undetermined.

The TCR originated in an adult with an advanced solid tumor such as melanoma, head and neck, liver or kidney cancer. Specimen: CD4+ or CD8+ T cells sorted from blood, collected in a trial of the OX40 agonist ivuxolimab. The chain couples TRBV5-1 to TRBJ1-1; TRBD1 matches at 9 bases. CDR3 in amino acids: CASSPTGGGYTEAFF. The CDR3, as DNA: TGCGCCAGCAGCCCGACAGGGGGGGGGTACACTGAAGCTTTCTTT.